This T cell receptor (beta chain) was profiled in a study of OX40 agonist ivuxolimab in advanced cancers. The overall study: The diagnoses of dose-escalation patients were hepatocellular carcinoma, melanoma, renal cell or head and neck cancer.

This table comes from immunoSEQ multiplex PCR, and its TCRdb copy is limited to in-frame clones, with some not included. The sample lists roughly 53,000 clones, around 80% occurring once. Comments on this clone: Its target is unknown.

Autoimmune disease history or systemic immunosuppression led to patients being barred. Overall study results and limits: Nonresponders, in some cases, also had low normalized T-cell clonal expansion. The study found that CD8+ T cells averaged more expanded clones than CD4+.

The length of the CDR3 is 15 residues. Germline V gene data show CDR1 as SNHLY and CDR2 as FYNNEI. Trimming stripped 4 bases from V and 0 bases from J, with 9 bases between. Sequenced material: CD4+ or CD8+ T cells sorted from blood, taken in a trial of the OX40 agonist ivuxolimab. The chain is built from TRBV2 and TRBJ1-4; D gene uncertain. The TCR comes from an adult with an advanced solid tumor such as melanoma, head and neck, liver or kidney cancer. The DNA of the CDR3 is TGTGCCAGCAGTGTATCGAGTGCAACTAATGAAAAACTGTTTTTT. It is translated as CASSVSSATNEKLFF.